This record covers a single TCR beta chain. Its antigen is unidentified. Produced via immunoSEQ multiplex PCR; TCRdb's table is partial and in-frame only. The data show under 9,500 clones, roughly 90% seen once. The data derive from a study of T cell clonotyping in hematopoietic cell transplantation. Overall study findings and caveats: At the given depth, recipient repertoires were over 95% de novo clonotypes. No sorting was done, leaving CD4 and CD8 contributions mixed. Recipient TCR diversity dropped after transplant; expanded clonotypes rose from day 30 to 180. Graft donor and pretransplant recipient Inverse Simpson Index values predicted broader posttransplant TCR diversity.

This CDR3 contains 15 residues. Losses at the gene ends were 2 bases for V and 2 bases for J; bases not matched to a gene: 2. Germline V gene sequence: CDR1 MNHNS, CDR2 SASEGT. The sample was PBMCs, taken 180 days after allogeneic stem cell transplant. The origin of this receptor is a human patient who had an allogeneic stem cell transplant, so the T cells may come from the graft donor. The donor label of this sample is uncertain. Some clones in this sample may be carry-over from other donors' samples. The genes are TRBV6-1 and TRBJ1-2, with 10 bases fitting TRBD1. DNA for the CDR3: TGTGCCAGCAGTGAACCGGGACAGGGGAACTATGGCTACACCTTC. It codes for CASSEPGQGNYGYTF.